The 14 T cell receptor beta chains below all came from one sample that was sequenced in a study of shared clonotypes between healthy human individuals. The method was immunoSEQ multiplex PCR; TCRdb's version includes in-frame clones alone and lacks a portion of them. The sample gives 550,000 to 600,000 clones, roughly 79% of which show up once; around 12% is in the top ten. Material for sequencing was PBMCs. The receptor source for this set is a woman aged 40 to 50 in good health. Some clones in this sample may be carry-over from other donors' samples.

The chain joins TRBV6-1 to TRBJ2-7, with D possibly being TRBD1 (5 bases). Germline CDR1 MNHNS, CDR2 SASEGT. V was cut by 6 bases and J by 0 bases, with 12 bases left in between. This CDR3 spans 14 amino acids. The chain's CDR3 is CASRDTGHSYEQYF. For the CDR3, the DNA is TGTGCCAGCAGGGATACAGGCCACTCCTACGAGCAGTACTTC.

The V and J genes are TRBV6-1 and TRBJ2-7; 7 nucleotides match TRBD1. This CDR3 comprises 14 residues. The V segment lost 8 bases and the J segment 2 bases; nucleotides outside the gene matches: 9. CDR1 and CDR2 (germline): MNHNS, SASEGT. The CDR3 protein is CASRPGQLTYEQYF. CDR3 nucleotides: TGTGCCAGCCGACCGGGACAGCTAACCTACGAGCAGTACTTC.

The chain has TRBV6-6 and TRBJ1-2; 10 bases are shared with TRBD1. V lost 6 bases, J lost 13 bases, and 20 bases stayed unmatched. CDR1 and CDR2 from the germline V gene are MNHNY and SVGAGI (reference sequence). The CDR3 extends over 16 amino acids. CDR3 nucleotides: TGTGCCAGCAGCCCCGTCGGCGGACAGGGGGGAGATGTATCCACCTTC. It yields the protein CASSPVGGQGGDVSTF.

Ten or more counts support this clone. The V gene is TRBV2, the J gene TRBJ2-3; 7 nucleotides agree with TRBD1. Trimming cost V 6 bases and J 7 bases; bases outside gene matches: 7. This CDR3 has 13 residues. Germline V CDR1 and CDR2: SNHLY, FYNNEI. CDR3 protein: CASRQGLLNTQYF. CDR3 coding DNA: TGTGCCAGCAGACAGGGGCTGTTGAATACGCAGTATTTT.

The rearrangement joins TRBV6-1 to TRBJ2-2; 7 nucleotides align to TRBD1. Trimming removed 5 bases from V and 3 bases from J; junction bases left unmatched: 6. CDR1 and CDR2 (germline): MNHNS, SASEGT. The CDR3 has 15 amino acids. The CDR3 reads CASSSGTADTGELFF. The CDR3 coding sequence is TGTGCCAGCAGTTCCGGGACAGCAGACACCGGGGAGCTGTTTTTT.

The V call is TRBV11-2, the J call TRBJ2-7; TRBD1 is a possible D gene (6 bases). This CDR3 has 15 residues. Germline CDR1 reads SGHAT; CDR2 reads FQNNGV. The V and J ends lost 2 bases and 5 bases respectively, with 16 bases between them. CDR3 region: CASSLSPGDRDEQYF. For the CDR3, the DNA is TGTGCCAGCAGCTTATCGCCAGGGGATAGGGACGAGCAGTACTTC.

This clone was found many times. This chain uses TRBV6-1 with TRBJ2-7; a possible D gene is TRBD1 (5 bases). This CDR3 region has 16 residues. Germline CDR1 is MNHNS and CDR2 is SASEGT. Trimming removed 5 bases at V and 0 bases at J, with 17 bases between. CDR3 region: CASSQGAGYSSYEQYF. In DNA form, the CDR3 reads TGTGCCAGCAGTCAAGGGGCAGGCTATAGCTCCTACGAGCAGTACTTC.

This clone was recorded many times. V usage is TRBV11-1 and J usage is TRBJ1-1; the D gene is possibly TRBD1 (5 bases). V lost 6 bases to trimming and J lost 3 bases, with 14 bases between them. The germline gives CDR1 SGHAT, CDR2 FQDESV (reference sequence). The length of the CDR3 is 14 residues. Here the CDR3 reads CASSPWGRDTEAFF. The CDR3 DNA follows: TGTGCCAGCAGTCCTTGGGGGAGGGACACTGAAGCTTTCTTT.

This chain joins TRBV4-2 and TRBJ2-3; D gene uncertain. The CDR3 is made up of 14 amino acids. The germline V gene encodes CDR1 LGHNA and CDR2 YNFKEQ. The ends were cut back, 1 base at V and 5 bases at J, with 10 bases in the middle. The CDR3 loop is CASSQGVFGDTQYF. The CDR3 DNA follows: TGTGCCAGCAGCCAAGGAGTCTTCGGAGATACGCAGTATTTT.

This chain joins TRBV19 and TRBJ2-2; 7 nucleotides match TRBD1. The CDR3 has 15 amino acids. Looked up from germline, CDR1 is LNHDA and CDR2 is SQIVND (reference sequence). V dropped 6 bases and J dropped 2; count of bases not matched to a gene: 6. CDR3 residues: CASSLGQINTGELFF. The CDR3 coding sequence is TGTGCCAGTAGCCTGGGACAGATAAACACCGGGGAGCTGTTTTTT.

The rearrangement uses TRBV28 and TRBJ1-1; 7 bases fit TRBD1. CDR1 and CDR2 from the germline V gene are MDHEN and SYDVKM. There are 16 residues in the CDR3. V lost 3 bases to trimming and J lost 1 base; unmatched junction nucleotides: 8. The CDR3 coding sequence is TGTGCCAGCAGTTTTGGTGCCGGGACAGCGAACACTGAAGCTTTCTTT. This gives the protein CASSFGAGTANTEAFF. Supplemented by reference TRBV28 and TRBJ1-1, the full variable domain reads DVKVTQSSRYLVKRTGEKVFLECVQDMDHENMFWYRQDPGLGLRLIYFSYDVKMKEKGDIPEGYSVSREKKERFSLILESASTNQTSMYLCASSFGAGTANTEAFFGQGTRLTVV.

To note about this clone: Different DNA sequences within this sample yield the same CDR3. This chain joins TRBV6-5 and TRBJ2-1; D possibly corresponds to TRBD2 (6 bases). The CDR3 runs 13 residues. Germline V gene sequence: CDR1 MNHEY, CDR2 SVGAGI. With 0 bases removed from V and 8 bases from J, the gap between germline ends came to 8 bases. Here the CDR3 DNA reads TGTGCCAGCAGTTACTCGACGGGGGATGAGCAGTTCTTC. It yields the protein CASSYSTGDEQFF.

This chain uses TRBV6-1 with TRBJ1-4; 10 nucleotides agree with TRBD1. CDR1 is MNHNS, CDR2 SASEGT, per germline. The trim removed 6 bases at V and 7 bases at J, leaving 5 bases unmatched. This CDR3 contains 14 residues. CDR3 nucleotide sequence: TGTGCCAGCAGCCGGGACAGGGGAGGTGAAAAACTGTTTTTT. It translates to CASSRDRGGEKLFF.

This clone was counted at least ten times. The chain combines TRBV10-3 with TRBJ2-1; D uncertain. This CDR3 is 12 amino acids long. The germline gives CDR1 ENHRY, CDR2 SYGVKD. V was trimmed by 7 bases and J by 2 bases, leaving 6 bases between them. CDR3 sequence: CAITDPYNEQFF. CDR3 in DNA: TGTGCCATCACTGACCCCTACAATGAGCAGTTCTTC.